Listed below are T cell receptor beta chains from one sample, sequenced in a study of T cells in Graves' hyperthyroidism and ophthalmopathy. TCRdb passed the multiplex PCR reads through MiXCR, listing each CDR3 protein once. The profile shows about 250,000 distinct CDR3 sequences, over 20% of them singletons. The source material was blood. The source of these receptors is a woman in her 40s with Graves' ophthalmopathy. The CDR3 runs from the conserved cysteine through the conserved F or W. Expanded clones get a size class; other rows say once, few or many, or leave the size out.

clone size	V gene	CDR3 protein
once	TRBV6-1	CASSVKIKETQYF
many	TRBV7-9	CASSLDRTYPGYTF
many	TRBV29-1	CSVVKNAGYTEAFF
.	TRBV28	CASSIILGQGADYGYTF
many	TRBV5-1	CASSSGLGGTEAFF
.	TRBV6-5	CASTAGGGGADTQYF
many	TRBV12-3/TRBV12-4	CASRGTGRANVLTF
many	TRBV6-1	CASSETGGWNEAFF
many	TRBV2	CASRSGGGNQPQHF
.	TRBV28	CASTSFETQYF
many	TRBV12-3/TRBV12-4	CASSPRQGAGMNTEAFF
.	TRBV11-3	CASSSRTGNGNTIYF
many	TRBV15	CATSREGYFDGELFF
many	TRBV19	CASSKRVTRSSYNSPLHF
many	TRBV20-1	CSAGTGFEDSPLHF
many	TRBV5-6	CASSLDGLGGYTF
many	TRBV18	CASSLDKNTEAFF
.	TRBV24-1	CATSGAGTQETQYF
.	TRBV6-4	CASKPTGNYGYTF
many	TRBV24-1	CATSGPGGLSRSYEQYF
few	TRBV11-2	CAWRSGTGFRGYTF
many	TRBV6-5	CASSYSPGGSYEQYF
many	TRBV10-3	CAISDPRDPNLGEAFF
many	TRBV28	CASPNSLYEQYF
.	TRBV9	CASSVADPNGELFF
many	TRBV20-1	CSAIGQGNYGYTF
few	TRBV2	CASKETGGEQPQHF
.	TRBV6-1	CASSMTGTGNQPQHF
many	TRBV20-1	CSASEGTGDTGELFF
many	TRBV5-1	CASSLDEDTTPYEQYF